This T cell receptor beta chain was recorded in a study of Ad26.COV2.S vaccination and SARS-CoV-2 variants (dated by TCRdb to the early 2020s). Describing the broader study: Vaccine-arm donors came from COV1001, a multicentre, randomized, double-blind, placebo-controlled phase I-IIa trial of Ad26.COV2.S in healthy adults. Ad26.COV2.S was administered intramuscularly at 5 x 10^10 or 1 x 10^11 viral particles, either as a single shot or as two shots given 56 days apart. Participants in the trial were split at random into five groups of five each, receiving low-dose or high-dose Ad26.COV2.S once or twice, or else placebo on both occasions. Blinding of investigators to trial group allocation was maintained during experiments and outcome assessment. A total of some 30 samples were included in the TCR-sequenced set, comprising some 20 Ad26.COV2.S vaccine recipients, 5 placebo recipients and 8 SARS-CoV-2 convalescent individuals. TCRbeta repertoire sequencing served as the tool for gauging how specific and how broad the SARS-CoV-2-reactive T cell receptors were following Ad26.COV2.S vaccination.

From the cysteine up to the phenylalanine, the CDR3 has a length of 14 residues. CDR3 DNA only is kept here, 42 bases in frame from base 1. CDR1 is given as LNHDA and CDR2 as SQIVND, both from the germline V gene (reference sequence). V was cut back by 7 bases and J by 3 bases, leaving a gap of 14 bases between them. The treatment or condition label here, explained by the study, means: 15 to 20 received Ad26.COV2.S at low or high dose, single or two shots; 5 received placebo; per-sample allocation not given. For vaccine and placebo recipients, repertoires were sequenced using samples collected on day 63 after the first injection. Between 29 July and 7 August 2020, Cohort 1b enrolled 25 adults aged 18-55 years at one site in Boston, USA. As a vaccine, Ad26.COV2.S was a replication-incompetent adenovirus type 26 vector that expressed a prefusion-stabilized SARS-CoV-2 spike protein derived from the original Wuhan strain.

The immunoSEQ Assay was used to sequence TCRbeta CDR3 regions. After extraction, genomic DNA underwent amplification by bias-controlled multiplex PCR, followed by high-throughput sequencing. From the authors' description of their analysis: To quantify the absolute abundance of each unique TCRbeta CDR3 region, sequences were collapsed and filtered. T cell fraction was estimated by normalizing TCRbeta template counts to usable DNA, which was measured by amplifying reference genes present in all nucleated cells. Repertoire TCRs were annotated as SARS-CoV-2-specific when V gene, CDR3 amino acid sequence and J gene were exactly matched to a known reactive TCR set. The reference SARS-CoV-2 TCR set came from MIRA and was filtered for enrichment in COVID-19-positive ImmuneCODE repertoires, removing public or cross-reactive TCRs. Using the MIRA antigens, annotated TCRs were further analysed by specific ORF or by position within an ORF. Breadth was defined as annotated unique rearrangements over total unique productive rearrangements; depth was the summed frequency of those rearrangements. Two-sided Wilcoxon rank-sum tests were used to compare TCR breadth between groups. As stored in TCRdb, this immuneACCESS dataset retains in-frame rearrangements with V and J assigned. A fraction of the clones does not appear; measured against another copy, unresolved V genes explain less than half of the discrepancy, and the remainder lacks a known reason. V and J calls and clone size are those listed in that table; D and trimming were worked out from the DNA. The sample contains about 500,000 clones, around 89% of them found a single time. The ten largest clonotypes hold 1.7% of the sample.

About this clone itself: The antigen it recognizes is unknown. No base quality values were provided; no much bigger clone lies one nucleotide off.

Beyond this particular receptor, the publication reports: Compared with placebo recipients, Ad26.COV2.S recipients showed higher spike-specific TCR breadth (P = 0.0014). Vaccine and placebo recipients had comparable non-spike TCR breadth, which fits with the vaccine containing only spike. After vaccination, substantial breadth of spike-specific CD8+ and CD4+ T cell responses was reported. The authors noted that total T cell responses may have been underestimated by the TCR breadth and depth analyses. Comparing responses between vaccine doses or regimens was not something the study was powered to do.

The specimen was peripheral blood, collected in a trial of Ad26.COV2.S vaccine versus placebo. The clonotype was recovered from a person between 18 and 59 years old who received the Ad26.COV2.S COVID-19 vaccine or a placebo. Here the chain combines TRBV19 and TRBJ2-3, with the D call perhaps TRBD1 or TRBD2, each one matching 6 bases. The base sequence is TGTGCCAGTACCCGGCAAGGGGGGACAGATACGCAGTATTTT. Its translation is CASTRQGGTDTQYF.